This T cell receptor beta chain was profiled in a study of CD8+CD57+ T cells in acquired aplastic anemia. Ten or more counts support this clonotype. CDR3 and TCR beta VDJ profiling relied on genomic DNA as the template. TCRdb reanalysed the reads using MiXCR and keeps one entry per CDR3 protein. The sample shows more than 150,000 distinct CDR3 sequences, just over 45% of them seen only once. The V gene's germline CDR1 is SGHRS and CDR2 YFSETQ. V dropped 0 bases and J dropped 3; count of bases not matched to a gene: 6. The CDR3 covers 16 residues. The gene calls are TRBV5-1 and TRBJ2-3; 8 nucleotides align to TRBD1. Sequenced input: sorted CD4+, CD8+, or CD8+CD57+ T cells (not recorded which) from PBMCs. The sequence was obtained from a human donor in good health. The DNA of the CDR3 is TGCGCCAGCAGCTTGGCCGCAGGGGGCTTAACAGATACGCAGTATTTT. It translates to CASSLAAGGLTDTQYF.